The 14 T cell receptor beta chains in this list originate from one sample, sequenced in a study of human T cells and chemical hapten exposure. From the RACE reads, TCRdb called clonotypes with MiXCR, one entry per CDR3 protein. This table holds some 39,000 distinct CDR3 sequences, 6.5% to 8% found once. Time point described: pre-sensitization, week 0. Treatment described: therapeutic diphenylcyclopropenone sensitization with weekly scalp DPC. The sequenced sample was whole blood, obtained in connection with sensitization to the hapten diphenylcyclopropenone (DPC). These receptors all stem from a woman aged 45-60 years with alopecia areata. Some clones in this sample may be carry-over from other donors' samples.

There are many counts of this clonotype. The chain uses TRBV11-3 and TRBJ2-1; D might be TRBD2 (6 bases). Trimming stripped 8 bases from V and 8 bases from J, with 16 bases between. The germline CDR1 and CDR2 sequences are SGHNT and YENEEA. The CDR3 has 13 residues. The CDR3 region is CASAAAGSDEQFF. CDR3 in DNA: TGTGCCAGCGCGGCGGCGGGATCGGATGAGCAGTTCTTC.

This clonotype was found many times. The CDR3 protein is CSASPARLAGGDTQYF. In nucleotides, the CDR3 is TGCAGTGCTAGCCCCGCCCGACTAGCGGGAGGGGATACGCAGTATTTT. This chain links TRBV20-1 with TRBJ2-3, with TRBD2 matching 14 bases. V dropped 3 bases and J dropped 6; count of bases not matched to a gene: 8. This CDR3 is built from 16 residues. The germline V gene encodes CDR1 DFQATT and CDR2 SNEGSKA (reference sequence).

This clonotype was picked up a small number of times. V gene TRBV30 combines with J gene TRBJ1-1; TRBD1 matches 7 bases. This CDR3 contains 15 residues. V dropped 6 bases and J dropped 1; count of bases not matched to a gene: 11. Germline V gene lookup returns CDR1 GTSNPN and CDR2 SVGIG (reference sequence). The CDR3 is CACSKGGGRNTEAFF. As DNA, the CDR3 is TGTGCCTGTTCTAAGGGAGGGGGCAGGAACACTGAAGCTTTCTTT.

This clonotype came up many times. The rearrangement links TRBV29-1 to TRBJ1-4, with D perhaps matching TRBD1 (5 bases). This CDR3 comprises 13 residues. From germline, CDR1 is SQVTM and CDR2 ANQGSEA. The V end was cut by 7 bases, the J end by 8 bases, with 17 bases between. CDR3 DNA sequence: TGCAGCGCATCGGGACCCGGTGGAGAAAAACTGTTTTTT. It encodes CSASGPGGEKLFF.

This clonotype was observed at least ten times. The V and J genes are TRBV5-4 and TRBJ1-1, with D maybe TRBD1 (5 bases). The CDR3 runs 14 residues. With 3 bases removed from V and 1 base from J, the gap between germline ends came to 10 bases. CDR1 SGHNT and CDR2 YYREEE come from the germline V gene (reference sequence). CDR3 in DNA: TGTGCCAGCAGCTCGCCGGGGCCGAACACTGAAGCTTTCTTT. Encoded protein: CASSSPGPNTEAFF.

In DNA, the CDR3 is TGTGCCAGCAGTCTCTGGGCGGAGAACTACGAGCAGTACTTC. This translates into CASSLWAENYEQYF. This rearrangement joins TRBV28 to TRBJ2-7; no clear D. CDR3 length equals 14 residues. The V gene's germline CDR1 is MDHEN and CDR2 SYDVKM. The V end was cut by 5 bases, the J end by 3 bases, with 14 bases between. Variable domain in full (rest from reference TRBV28 and TRBJ2-7): DVKVTQSSRYLVKRTGEKVFLECVQDMDHENMFWYRQDPGLGLRLIYFSYDVKMKEKGDIPEGYSVSREKKERFSLILESASTNQTSMYLCASSLWAENYEQYFGPGTRLTVT.

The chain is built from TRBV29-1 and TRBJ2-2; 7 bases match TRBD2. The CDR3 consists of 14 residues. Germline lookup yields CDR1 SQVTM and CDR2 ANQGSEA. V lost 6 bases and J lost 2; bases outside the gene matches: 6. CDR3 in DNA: TGCAGCGTGGCGGGAGTGAGCAACACCGGGGAGCTGTTTTTT. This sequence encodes CSVAGVSNTGELFF.

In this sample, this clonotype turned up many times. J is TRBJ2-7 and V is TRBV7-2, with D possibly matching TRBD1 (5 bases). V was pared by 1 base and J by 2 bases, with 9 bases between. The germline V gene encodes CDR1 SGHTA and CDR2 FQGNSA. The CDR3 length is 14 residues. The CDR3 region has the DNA TGTGCCAGCAGCTTAGAAGGGGCAGCCTACGAGCAGTACTTC. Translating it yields CASSLEGAAYEQYF.

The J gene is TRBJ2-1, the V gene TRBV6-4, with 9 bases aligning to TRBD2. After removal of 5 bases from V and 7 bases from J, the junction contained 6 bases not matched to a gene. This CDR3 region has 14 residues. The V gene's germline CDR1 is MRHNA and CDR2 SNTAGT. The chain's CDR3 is CASSIAGEGNEQFF. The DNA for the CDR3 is TGTGCCAGCAGTATAGCGGGAGAGGGAAATGAGCAGTTCTTC.

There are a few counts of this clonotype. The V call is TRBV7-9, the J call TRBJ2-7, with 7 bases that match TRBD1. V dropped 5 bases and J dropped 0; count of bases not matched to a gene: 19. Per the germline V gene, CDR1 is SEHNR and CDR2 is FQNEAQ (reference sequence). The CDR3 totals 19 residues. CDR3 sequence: CASSTYPSIPGQSSYEQYF. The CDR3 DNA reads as TGTGCCAGCAGCACTTACCCAAGCATCCCGGGACAGAGCTCCTACGAGCAGTACTTC.

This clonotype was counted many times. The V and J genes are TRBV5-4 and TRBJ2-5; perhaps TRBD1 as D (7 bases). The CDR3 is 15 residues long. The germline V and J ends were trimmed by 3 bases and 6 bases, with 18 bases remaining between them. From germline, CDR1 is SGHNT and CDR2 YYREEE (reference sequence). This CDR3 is CASSSPRDSTKTQYF. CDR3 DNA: TGTGCCAGCAGCTCCCCGCGGGACAGTACGAAGACCCAGTACTTC.

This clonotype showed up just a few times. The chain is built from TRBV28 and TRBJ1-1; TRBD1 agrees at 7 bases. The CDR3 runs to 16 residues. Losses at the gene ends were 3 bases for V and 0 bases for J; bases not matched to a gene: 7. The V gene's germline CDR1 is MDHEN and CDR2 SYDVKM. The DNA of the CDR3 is TGTGCCAGCAGTTTTCCCACGGGACAGCTGAACACTGAAGCTTTCTTT. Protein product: CASSFPTGQLNTEAFF.

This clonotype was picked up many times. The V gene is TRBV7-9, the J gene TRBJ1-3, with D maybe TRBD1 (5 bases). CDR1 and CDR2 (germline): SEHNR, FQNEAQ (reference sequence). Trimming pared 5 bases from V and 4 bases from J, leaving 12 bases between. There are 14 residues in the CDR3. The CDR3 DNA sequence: TGTGCCAGCAGCCCGACAGCGATAGGAAACACCATATATTTT. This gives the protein CASSPTAIGNTIYF.

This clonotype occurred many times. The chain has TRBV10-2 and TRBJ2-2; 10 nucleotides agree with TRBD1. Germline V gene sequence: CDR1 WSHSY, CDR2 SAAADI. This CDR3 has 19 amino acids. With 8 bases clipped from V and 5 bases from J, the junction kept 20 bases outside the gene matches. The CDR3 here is CASLGGQGRVAGRTGELFF. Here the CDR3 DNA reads TGCGCCAGCCTCGGGGGACAGGGGAGGGTAGCGGGAAGGACCGGGGAGCTGTTTTTT.